The 25 T cell receptor beta chains below come from one sample, sequenced in a study of blood T cell repertoires in COVID-19. The method was immunoSEQ multiplex PCR; TCRdb's version includes in-frame clones alone and lacks a portion of them. The table shows under 30,000 clones, with about 94% occurring only once. Sequencing was carried out using peripheral blood. The receptors originated from a human donor with active COVID-19. The donor label of this sample is uncertain.

The rearrangement joins TRBV20-1 to TRBJ2-3; 8 nucleotides align to TRBD2. The germline gives CDR1 DFQATT, CDR2 SNEGSKA (reference sequence). V dropped 3 bases and J dropped 2; count of bases not matched to a gene: 7. The CDR3 sequence is 15 residues long. CDR3 coding DNA: TGCAGTGCTAGTCGTCGCGGGGGGAACACAGATACGCAGTATTTT. This translates into CSASRRGGNTDTQYF.

Concerning this clone itself: No DNA is shown, since the ends of the CDR3 on it are uncertain; the CDR3 is the one TCRdb lists. The chain couples TRBV14 to TRBJ1-1; TRBD1 reflects the table's D call only, with no check against the DNA. From its first to its last residue, the CDR3 has 16 amino acids. Per germline, CDR1 SGHDN and CDR2 FVKESK. This chain's CDR3 is CASSQHFGQGANEAFF.

The rearrangement uses TRBV24-1 and TRBJ1-1; a possible D gene is TRBD1 (5 bases). The CDR3 extends over 15 amino acids. V was pared by 3 bases and J by 1 base, with 11 bases between. The germline V gene has CDR1 KGHDR and CDR2 SFDVKD. The CDR3 reads CATSDSRQGNTEAFF. The CDR3 DNA is TGTGCCACCAGTGATAGTAGGCAGGGGAACACTGAAGCTTTCTTT.

V usage is TRBV2 and J usage is TRBJ1-6; 9 nucleotides agree with TRBD1. Germline CDR1 is SNHLY and CDR2 is FYNNEI. CDR3 size: 17 residues. V gave up 5 bases and J gave up 6 bases; unmatched junction bases: 11. The CDR3 sequence is CASSPGTGYLGNSPLHF. The CDR3 coding sequence is TGTGCCAGCAGTCCCGGGACAGGGTATTTGGGTAATTCACCCCTCCACTTT.

The chain is built from TRBV11-2 and TRBJ1-4; D uncertain. V lost 5 bases, J lost 7 bases, and 17 bases lay in between. CDR3 length: 15 amino acids. Germline lookup yields CDR1 SGHAT and CDR2 FQNNGV. This CDR3 is CASSPVGYGSEKLFF. The CDR3 region has the DNA TGTGCCAGCAGCCCAGTGGGATACGGGAGTGAAAAACTGTTTTTT.

This chain connects TRBV5-4 to TRBJ1-4; no clear D gene. The CDR3 runs to 13 residues. The ends were cut back, 0 bases at V and 5 bases at J, with 5 bases in the middle. Germline V gives CDR1 SGHNT, CDR2 YYREEE (reference sequence). The CDR3 reads CASSLGQNEKLFF. CDR3 DNA sequence: TGTGCCAGCAGCTTGGGGCAAAATGAAAAACTGTTTTTT. The whole variable domain, remainder taken from reference TRBV5-4 and TRBJ1-4, is ETGVTQSPTHLIKTRGQQVTLRCSSQSGHNTVSWYQQALGQGPQFIFQYYREEENGRGNFPPRFSGLQFPNYSSELNVNALELDDSALYLCASSLGQNEKLFFGSGTQLSVL.

The V and J genes are TRBV16 and TRBJ1-2; 8 positions agree with TRBD1. This CDR3 comprises 15 residues. Germline CDR1 reads KGHSY; CDR2 reads FQNENV. Trimming cost V 2 bases and J 8 bases; bases outside gene matches: 10. CDR3 region: CASSQPGTGVPGYTF. CDR3 DNA sequence: TGTGCCAGCAGCCAACCCGGGACAGGAGTTCCCGGCTACACCTTC. The full variable domain, its missing parts supplied by reference TRBV16 and TRBJ1-2, is GEEVAQTPKHLVRGEGQKAKLYCAPIKGHSYVFWYQQVLKNEFKFLISFQNENVFDETGMPKERFSAKCLPNSPCSLEIQATKLEDSAVYFCASSQPGTGVPGYTFGSGTRLTVV.

In this sample, this clone turned up once. The V gene is TRBV7-2, the J gene TRBJ1-1; 9 positions agree with TRBD1. The J segment lost 4 bases and the V segment lost 1 base, leaving 7 bases of the junction unmatched. Germline V CDR1 and CDR2: SGHTA, FQGNSA. CDR3 length equals 16 residues. As DNA, the CDR3 is TGTGCCAGCAGCTTAGGGGACAGGGCCGGGGTCACTGAAGCTTTCTTT. It yields the protein CASSLGDRAGVTEAFF.

J is TRBJ1-4 and V is TRBV21-1. TRBV21-1 constitutes a pseudogene. The CDR3 length is 19 residues. The CDR3: CASSKAGQGGCATNEKLFF. CDR3 nucleotide sequence: TGTGCCAGCAGCAAAGCGGGGCAGGGAGGATGTGCAACTAATGAAAAACTGTTTTTT.

This chain uses TRBV10-1 with TRBJ1-5; D remains unclear. The CDR3 is 15 amino acids. The germline V and J ends were trimmed by 3 bases and 0 bases, with 9 bases remaining between them. The V gene's germline CDR1 is WNHNN and CDR2 SYGVQD (reference sequence). The CDR3 DNA is TGCGCCAGCAGTGAATCAGGCTATAGCAATCAGCCCCAGCATTTT. This codes for CASSESGYSNQPQHF.

V gene TRBV7-9 combines with J gene TRBJ2-3; 11 bases map to TRBD2. The CDR3 is 17 residues long. Germline assignment: CDR1 SEHNR and CDR2 FQNEAQ (reference sequence). Losses at the gene ends were 5 bases for V and 6 bases for J; bases not matched to a gene: 13. This CDR3 is CASSEPPSGGHQDTQYF. DNA for the CDR3: TGTGCCAGCAGCGAACCGCCTAGCGGGGGGCACCAGGATACGCAGTATTTT.

This clone appeared a single time. The chain links TRBV28 to TRBJ1-5, with TRBD1 as a possible D gene (5 bases). V lost 3 bases and J 4 bases, leaving 10 bases between the germline ends. This CDR3 has 14 amino acids. Germline V CDR1 and CDR2: MDHEN, SYDVKM. The CDR3 region has the DNA TGTGCCAGCAGTTTCCGGACACCTAATCAGCCCCAGCATTTT. Protein sequence: CASSFRTPNQPQHF.

V is TRBV3-1 (or the pseudogene TRBV3-2) and J is TRBJ1-2, with 7 positions matching TRBD1. The CDR3 has 14 residues. In germline, CDR1 is LGHDT, CDR2 YNNKEL (reference sequence). V was pared by 4 bases and J by 4 bases, with 6 bases of the junction left unmatched. This CDR3 is CASSRWTGFYGYTF. The CDR3 DNA follows: TGTGCCAGCAGCCGCTGGACAGGCTTCTATGGCTACACCTTC.

The chain combines TRBV2 with TRBJ1-3; D is uncertain. Trimming cost V 9 bases and J 1 base, with 10 bases left between them. Germline CDR1 SNHLY, CDR2 FYNNEI. The CDR3 sequence is 13 residues long. The CDR3 loop reads CARKQNSGNTIYF. For the CDR3, the DNA is TGTGCCAGAAAACAGAATTCTGGAAACACCATATATTTT.

V and J are TRBV5-5 and TRBJ2-3; TRBD1 matches at 7 bases. With V trimmed by 4 bases and J by 2 bases, 7 bases remained unmatched. Germline values: CDR1 SGHKS, CDR2 YYEKEE (reference sequence). This CDR3 comprises 15 residues. The CDR3 sequence is CASSITGATTDTQYF. In nucleotides, the CDR3 is TGTGCCAGCAGCATTACAGGGGCGACCACAGATACGCAGTATTTT.

The chain links TRBV15 to TRBJ1-2; D ambiguous. The CDR3 has 14 amino acids. V lost 3 bases to trimming and J lost 3 bases, with 11 bases between them. The germline gives CDR1 LNHNV, CDR2 YYDKDF (reference sequence). The CDR3 protein is CATSSYLGHYGYTF. The CDR3 region has the DNA TGTGCCACCAGCAGTTACCTCGGTCACTATGGCTACACCTTC.

The CDR3 spells CASSLTGVMGTDTQYF. Written as DNA, the CDR3 is TGTGCCAGCAGTTTAACCGGGGTGATGGGTACAGATACGCAGTATTTT. The chain is built from TRBV27 and TRBJ2-3, with a tentative D call TRBD2 (5 bases). The germline gives CDR1 MNHEY, CDR2 SMNVEV (reference sequence). Trimming took off 2 bases at V and 3 bases at J, with 15 bases between the two ends. The CDR3 covers 16 residues.

The chain is built from TRBV29-1 and TRBJ2-7; weak D call: TRBD2 (6 bases). CDR1 is SQVTM and CDR2 is ANQGSEA in the germline V gene. Trimming pared 4 bases from V and 6 bases from J, leaving 19 bases between. The CDR3 length is 14 residues. This CDR3 reads CSVGFHGSALEQYF. Written as DNA, the CDR3 is TGCAGCGTTGGTTTCCACGGGAGCGCGCTCGAGCAGTACTTC.

This chain joins TRBV30 and TRBJ2-5; perhaps TRBD2 as D (6 bases). This CDR3 region has 17 residues. Trimming stripped 2 bases from V and 2 bases from J, with 21 bases between. CDR1 and CDR2 (germline): GTSNPN, SVGIG (reference sequence). The CDR3 spells CAWSPPGAGIEQETQYF. The CDR3 nucleotides read TGTGCCTGGAGTCCCCCTGGGGCGGGAATTGAGCAAGAGACCCAGTACTTC.

CDR3 in amino acids: CASSEGPASGNTIYF. In DNA, the CDR3 is TGTGCCAGCAGCGAGGGTCCAGCCTCTGGAAACACCATATATTTT. The chain links TRBV5-5 to TRBJ1-3; D remains unclear. The ends were cut back, 4 bases at V and 0 bases at J, with 11 bases in the middle. This CDR3 is built from 15 residues. Per germline, CDR1 SGHKS and CDR2 YYEKEE (reference sequence).

The chain employs TRBV19 and TRBJ2-3; D is ambiguous. Germline V gene lookup returns CDR1 LNHDA and CDR2 SQIVND (reference sequence). The CDR3 runs 12 residues. With 5 bases removed from V and 8 bases from J, the gap between germline ends came to 11 bases. The CDR3: CASSESHGTQYF. In nucleotides, the CDR3 is TGTGCCAGTAGTGAGAGTCATGGTACGCAGTATTTT.

This clone showed up just once. V usage is TRBV24-1 and J usage is TRBJ2-3, with 8 bases matching TRBD2. Germline-derived CDR1 and CDR2 are KGHDR and SFDVKD. J lost 5 bases, V lost 2 bases, and 5 bases had no gene match. The CDR3 consists of 15 residues. In DNA, the CDR3 is TGTGCCACCAGTGATTCTGGGCTAGCGGGAGATACGCAGTATTTT. This encodes CATSDSGLAGDTQYF.

This chain joins TRBV5-1 and TRBJ2-1; a possible D gene is TRBD1 (5 bases). This CDR3 spans 15 amino acids. The V gene lost 3 bases and the J gene lost 7 bases, with 17 bases spanning the gap. Germline V lookup: CDR1 SGHRS, CDR2 YFSETQ. The CDR3 spells CASSSVGQGWNEQFF. For the CDR3, the DNA is TGCGCCAGCAGCTCGGTGGGGCAGGGTTGGAATGAGCAGTTCTTC.

This clone was detected once. This rearrangement joins TRBV7-2 to TRBJ1-5; D gene unclear. The germline V gene encodes CDR1 SGHTA and CDR2 FQGNSA. The ends were cut back, 3 bases at V and 3 bases at J, with 12 bases in the middle. This CDR3 contains 15 residues. CDR3 amino acids: CASSFTGEVNQPQHF. The CDR3 DNA sequence: TGTGCCAGCAGCTTCACCGGGGAAGTCAATCAGCCCCAGCATTTT.

This clone has just a few counts. The chain recombines TRBV29-1 with TRBJ2-6; TRBD1 is a possible D gene (5 bases). Trimming removed 6 bases from V and 1 base from J, with 13 bases in between. CDR3 length: 15 residues. Germline V gives CDR1 SQVTM, CDR2 ANQGSEA. For the CDR3, the DNA is TGCAGCGTCCAAGCGTCAGGGTCTGGGGCCAACGTCCTGACTTTC. It is translated as CSVQASGSGANVLTF.